What follows are 21 T cell receptor beta chains derived from one specimen sequenced in a study of response to subunit inactivated influenza vaccine. From the RT-PCR reads, TCRdb called clonotypes with MiXCR, one entry per CDR3 protein. The table has just under 250,000 distinct CDR3 sequences, about 12% seen once. The material sequenced was non-naive T cells sorted from PBMCs, taken 14 to 15 days before vaccination. The receptors come from a man in his fifties or sixties who received an inactivated influenza vaccine.

This clonotype was detected only a few times. The chain combines TRBV28 with TRBJ2-5; 7 bases map to TRBD1. Germline CDR1 MDHEN, CDR2 SYDVKM. The CDR3 extends over 13 amino acids. V shed 6 bases, J shed 3 bases, and the junction held 4 bases outside the gene matches. The CDR3: CASSSDRKETQYF. The DNA for the CDR3 is TGTGCCAGCAGCTCGGACAGGAAAGAGACCCAGTACTTC. The full variable domain, completed using reference TRBV28 and TRBJ2-5, is DVKVTQSSRYLVKRTGEKVFLECVQDMDHENMFWYRQDPGLGLRLIYFSYDVKMKEKGDIPEGYSVSREKKERFSLILESASTNQTSMYLCASSSDRKETQYFGPGTRLLVL.

V and J are TRBV27 and TRBJ1-1; weak D call: TRBD1 (6 bases). Trimming removed 2 bases at V and 6 bases at J, with 13 bases between. Germline V lookup: CDR1 MNHEY, CDR2 SMNVEV (reference sequence). The CDR3 covers 14 residues. CDR3 in amino acids: CASSLRGLGSEAFF. For the CDR3, the DNA is TGTGCCAGCAGTTTACGGGGGCTAGGGTCTGAAGCTTTCTTT.

This clonotype has ten or more counts. The V gene is TRBV15, the J gene TRBJ2-1; D perhaps matches TRBD2 (5 bases). The CDR3 is made up of 15 amino acids. V gave up 0 bases and J gave up 1 base, with 7 bases separating them. CDR1 is LNHNV and CDR2 is YYDKDF in the germline V gene (reference sequence). CDR3: CATSRDPGSYNEQFF. The DNA of the CDR3 is TGTGCCACCAGCAGAGACCCGGGATCCTACAATGAGCAGTTCTTC.

The V call is TRBV6-1, the J call TRBJ2-3, with 7 bases matching TRBD2. The CDR3 contains 15 residues. V shed 2 bases and J 1 base; nucleotides not matched to a gene: 3. From germline, CDR1 is MNHNS and CDR2 SASEGT. In DNA form, the CDR3 reads TGTGCCAGCAGTGAATTGGGACTACGCACAGATACGCAGTATTTT. It yields the protein CASSELGLRTDTQYF.

In this sample, this clonotype turned up a few times. The CDR3 coding sequence is TGTGCCTGGATCTCGGCTAGCGGGAGCTCCTACGAGCAGTACTTC. It encodes CAWISASGSSYEQYF. The V gene is TRBV30, the J gene TRBJ2-7; 10 bases are a match to TRBD2. Trimming at V came to 4 bases and at J to 0 bases, leaving 6 bases not matched to a gene. Germline V CDR1 and CDR2: GTSNPN, SVGIG (reference sequence). The CDR3 consists of 15 residues.

Only a few counts were recorded for this clonotype. The chain's CDR3 is CSTLAGGFTDTQYF. In nucleotides, the CDR3 is TGCAGTACTCTAGCGGGGGGGTTCACAGATACGCAGTATTTT. The chain joins TRBV20-1 to TRBJ2-3; 12 positions match TRBD2. V lost 8 bases to trimming and J lost 2 bases; unmatched junction nucleotides: 5. Germline V gives CDR1 DFQATT, CDR2 SNEGSKA (reference sequence). The CDR3 extends over 14 amino acids.

The chain combines TRBV9 with TRBJ1-1; 7 bases map to TRBD1. Trimming took 0 bases from V and 5 from J; bases not matched to a gene: 4. CDR3 size: 14 residues. The germline V gene encodes CDR1 SGDLS and CDR2 YYNGEE. The CDR3 DNA reads TGTGCCAGCAGCGTAGCCCCGACAGGGACTGAAGCTTTCTTT. Amino acids: CASSVAPTGTEAFF.

The chain combines TRBV28 with TRBJ1-2; 9 nucleotides agree with TRBD1. There are 16 residues in the CDR3. The germline V gene encodes CDR1 MDHEN and CDR2 SYDVKM. The V and J ends lost 5 bases and 1 base, in that order; junction bases with no gene match: 8. Here the CDR3 reads CASSRGGGQGNYGYTF. The CDR3 coding sequence is TGTGCCAGCAGTCGAGGGGGGGGACAGGGTAACTATGGCTACACCTTC.

Of note for this clonotype: Since a much larger clone is just one base distant, this may be a read error. The V gene is TRBV7-6, the J gene TRBJ1-2, with TRBD1 as a possible D gene (6 bases). This CDR3 comprises 14 residues. From germline, CDR1 is SGHVS and CDR2 FNYEAQ. The chain's CDR3 is CSSSLGQQGYGYTF. CDR3 nucleotide sequence: TGTTCCAGCAGCTTAGGGCAACAGGGCTATGGCTACACCTTC.

This clonotype showed up just a few times. The chain employs TRBV25-1 and TRBJ1-2; D is uncertain. CDR1 and CDR2 from the germline V gene are MGHDK and SYGVNS. Trimming took 10 bases from V and 1 from J, leaving 28 bases between them. This CDR3 region has 18 residues. For the CDR3, the DNA is TGTGCCACCCCGAAGGCCAGTCCAGACCTTCTCTATAACTATGGCTACACCTTC. Protein: CATPKASPDLLYNYGYTF.

This clonotype was found many times. The chain recombines TRBV20-1 with TRBJ2-1; TRBD2 aligns across 9 bases. Germline V lookup: CDR1 DFQATT, CDR2 SNEGSKA (reference sequence). This CDR3 has 14 residues. V gave up 3 bases and J gave up 8 bases; unmatched junction bases: 8. The CDR3 DNA follows: TGCAGTGCTAGCCGGAGCGGGGGGTTGGATGAGCAGTTCTTC. Translating gives CSASRSGGLDEQFF.

The chain couples TRBV20-1 to TRBJ1-5, with D possibly being TRBD1 (5 bases). From germline, CDR1 is DFQATT and CDR2 SNEGSKA (reference sequence). The CDR3 consists of 18 residues. V lost 0 bases and J 0 bases, leaving 18 bases between the germline ends. The CDR3 sequence: CSARDARESGNSNQPQHF. The DNA for the CDR3 is TGCAGTGCTAGAGATGCGCGTGAGTCAGGGAATAGCAATCAGCCCCAGCATTTT.

The chain links TRBV5-5 to TRBJ2-5; 12 nucleotides line up with TRBD2. This CDR3 region has 16 residues. Germline trimming cut 4 bases from V and 5 bases from J; bases unmatched to any gene: 9. Germline assignment: CDR1 SGHKS and CDR2 YYEKEE (reference sequence). The CDR3 bases are TGTGCCAGCAGCACCCTAGCGGGAGGGCAGGGGGAGACCCAGTACTTC. Translation: CASSTLAGGQGETQYF.

This clonotype was picked up a small number of times. The chain couples TRBV29-1 to TRBJ1-1, with TRBD1 matching 7 bases. V lost 7 bases to trimming and J lost 5 bases; unmatched junction nucleotides: 7. Germline CDR1 SQVTM, CDR2 ANQGSEA. The length of the CDR3 is 12 residues. The CDR3 nucleotides are TGCAGCGCCCGGACAGGAGGGACTGAAGCTTTCTTT. It codes for CSARTGGTEAFF.

J is TRBJ1-6 and V is TRBV12-3 or TRBV12-4, with 7 nucleotides matching TRBD1. The trim removed 3 bases at V and 8 bases at J, leaving 10 bases unmatched. This CDR3 has 16 amino acids. CDR3 nucleotides: TGTGCCAGCAGTTTGTGGAGGGGGCGCGCGGATTCACCCCTCCACTTT. Its protein is CASSLWRGRADSPLHF.

This chain uses TRBV5-1 with TRBJ1-1; TRBD1 is a possible D gene (5 bases). The V gene lost 4 bases and the J gene lost 0 bases, with 13 bases spanning the gap. Looked up from germline, CDR1 is SGHRS and CDR2 is YFSETQ. CDR3 length equals 15 residues. The CDR3 here is CASSRAVGVNTEAFF. DNA of the CDR3: TGCGCCAGCAGCAGAGCAGTAGGGGTGAACACTGAAGCTTTCTTT.

In this sample, this clonotype turned up many times. This rearrangement joins TRBV20-1 to TRBJ2-2; unclear D gene. CDR3 size: 13 residues. Germline-derived CDR1 and CDR2 are DFQATT and SNEGSKA (reference sequence). V was clipped by 6 bases and J by 0 bases, with 8 bases between them. As DNA, the CDR3 is TGCAGTGCCAAGCCCCCGAACACCGGGGAGCTGTTTTTT. Translating gives CSAKPPNTGELFF.

The chain uses TRBV12-3 or TRBV12-4 and TRBJ2-2; D gene unclear. CDR3 length equals 14 residues. V lost 9 bases, J lost 0 bases, and 11 bases lay in between. The CDR3 spells CASSQATNTGELFF. The CDR3 DNA sequence: TGTGCCAGTAGTCAGGCTACGAACACCGGGGAGCTGTTTTTT.

The chain has TRBV3-1 and TRBJ2-5, with a weak D call TRBD2 (6 bases). Trimming shortened V by 0 bases and J by 4 bases, and 12 bases separated the two germline ends. CDR3 length equals 15 residues. Germline CDR1 reads LGHDT; CDR2 reads YNNKEL (reference sequence). Here the CDR3 reads CASSQDGQGGETQYF. The CDR3 DNA follows: TGTGCCAGCAGCCAAGATGGCCAGGGAGGAGAGACCCAGTACTTC.

This clonotype was counted many times. This sequence joins TRBV10-1 and TRBJ2-7, with TRBD1 matching over 7 bases. CDR1 is WNHNN, CDR2 SYGVQD, per germline (reference sequence). The V gene end was trimmed by 5 bases and the J gene end by 7 bases; junction bases not matched to a gene: 11. This CDR3 is 14 amino acids long. CDR3 sequence (DNA): TGCGCCAGCAGTCGGTCCCGAAACAGGGGTGAGCAGTACTTC. Its protein product is CASSRSRNRGEQYF.

The chain has TRBV5-1 and TRBJ1-1, with unresolved D. The CDR3 is made up of 16 amino acids. Between the trimmed V and J ends, which lost 4 bases and 2 bases, there was a span of 18 bases. Looked up from germline, CDR1 is SGHRS and CDR2 is YFSETQ. The DNA for the CDR3 is TGCGCCAGCAGCGCGGGAGTTCGCCGGGGTAACACTGAAGCTTTCTTT. It specifies CASSAGVRRGNTEAFF. The complete variable domain, with remaining parts taken from reference TRBV5-1 and TRBJ1-1, reads KAGVTQTPRYLIKTRGQQVTLSCSPISGHRSVSWYQQTPGQGLQFLFEYFSETQRNKGNFPGRFSGRQFSNSRSEMNVSTLELGDSALYLCASSAGVRRGNTEAFFGQGTRLTVV.